The T cell receptor beta chain described here comes from a study of blood T cell repertoires in COVID-19. Study as a whole: COVID-19 samples from acute and convalescent phases originated in the United States, Italy and Spain. In each case, the material was cDNA or gDNA derived from T cells, B-cell-depleted T cells, or PBMCs.

In the source study's methods: Reference gene primer amplification yielded estimated nucleated cell counts. Data came from immunoSEQ multiplex PCR; TCRdb stores just in-frame clones and leaves some out. V, J and clone size were drawn from that table, and D and trimming were deduced from the DNA. The sample carries about 220,000 clones, around 80% recorded once. The sequence came from a human donor in a cohort sampled during active COVID-19. Sequencing input: peripheral blood.

CDR3 sequence: CASSPSHNEQFF. The CDR3 nucleotides are TGCGCCAGCAGCCCCAGTCACAATGAGCAGTTCTTC. This rearrangement joins TRBV5-1 to TRBJ2-1; no clear D gene. Per germline, CDR1 SGHRS and CDR2 YFSETQ. Trimming took 4 bases from V and 5 from J, leaving 7 bases between them. This CDR3 spans 12 amino acids. The full variable domain, completed using reference TRBV5-1 and TRBJ2-1, is KAGVTQTPRYLIKTRGQQVTLSCSPISGHRSVSWYQQTPGQGLQFLFEYFSETQRNKGNFPGRFSGRQFSNSRSEMNVSTLELGDSALYLCASSPSHNEQFFGPGTRLTVL.